This T cell receptor beta chain was found in a study of beta chain features in type 1 diabetes. As every portion of the isolated RNA was reverse transcribed, the sequencing read expressed TCRB transcripts. Roughly 3.4 million reads per sample on average were obtained from naive, central memory and regulatory T cell samples. Clones were read by immunoSEQ multiplex PCR, and TCRdb kept only the in-frame ones, dropping some. The sample has around 290,000 clones, 8% seen once; the top ten hold roughly 1%. Germline V gene sequence: CDR1 MNHEY, CDR2 SVGAGI. This CDR3 has 15 amino acids. With V trimmed by 6 bases and J by 4 bases, 5 bases remained unmatched. Study-wide results and caveats: Short templates might get an advantage during PCR, and this would be equal in patients and controls. Among patients with Type 1 diabetes, TCRB CDR3s were moderately but significantly shorter in every one of the four CD4+ subsets. Junctions at VDJ sites from type 1 diabetes patients had fewer insertions and more deletions.

This clone has more than one count but fewer than ten. Antigen specificity is unknown. The genes are TRBV6-5 and TRBJ2-1; 11 nucleotides match TRBD2. The sample consisted of central memory CD4+ T cells from blood. The clonotype originates from a woman under 30 in good health. The CDR3 DNA sequence: TGTGCCAGCAGCCCAAGACTAGCGGGGTACAATGAGCAGTTCTTC. As protein: CASSPRLAGYNEQFF.